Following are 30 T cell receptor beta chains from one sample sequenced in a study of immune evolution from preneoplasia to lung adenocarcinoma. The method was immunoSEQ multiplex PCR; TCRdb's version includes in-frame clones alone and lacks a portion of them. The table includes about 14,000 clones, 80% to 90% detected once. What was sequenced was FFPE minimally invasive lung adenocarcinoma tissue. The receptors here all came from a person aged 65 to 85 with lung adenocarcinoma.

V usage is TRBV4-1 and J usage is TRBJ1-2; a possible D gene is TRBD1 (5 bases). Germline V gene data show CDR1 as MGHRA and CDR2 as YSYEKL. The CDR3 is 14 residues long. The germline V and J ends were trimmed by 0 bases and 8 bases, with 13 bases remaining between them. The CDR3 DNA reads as TGCGCCAGCAGCCAAGATTTCCAGGGTTGGGGCTACACCTTC. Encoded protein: CASSQDFQGWGYTF.

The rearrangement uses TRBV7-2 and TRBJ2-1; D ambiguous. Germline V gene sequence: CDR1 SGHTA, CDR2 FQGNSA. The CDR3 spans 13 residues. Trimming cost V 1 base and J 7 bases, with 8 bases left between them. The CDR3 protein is CASSLEVLNEQFF. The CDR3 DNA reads TGTGCCAGCAGCTTAGAGGTCCTTAATGAGCAGTTCTTC.

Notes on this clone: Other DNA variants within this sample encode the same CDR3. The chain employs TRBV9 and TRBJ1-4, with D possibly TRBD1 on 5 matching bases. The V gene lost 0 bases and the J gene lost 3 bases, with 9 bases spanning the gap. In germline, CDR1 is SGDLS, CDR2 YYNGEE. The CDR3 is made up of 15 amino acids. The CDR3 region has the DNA TGTGCCAGCAGCGTAGCAGGGTTTTCTAATGAAAAACTGTTTTTT. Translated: CASSVAGFSNEKLFF.

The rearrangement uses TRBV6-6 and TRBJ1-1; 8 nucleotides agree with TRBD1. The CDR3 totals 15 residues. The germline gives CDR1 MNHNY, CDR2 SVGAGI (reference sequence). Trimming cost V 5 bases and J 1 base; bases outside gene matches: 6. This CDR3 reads CASSPGQGGNTEAFF. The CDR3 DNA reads TGTGCCAGCAGTCCCGGACAGGGAGGGAACACTGAAGCTTTCTTT.

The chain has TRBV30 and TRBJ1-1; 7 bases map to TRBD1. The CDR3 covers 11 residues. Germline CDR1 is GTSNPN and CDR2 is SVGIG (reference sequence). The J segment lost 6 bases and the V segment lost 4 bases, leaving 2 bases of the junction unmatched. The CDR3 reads CAWKDRAEAFF. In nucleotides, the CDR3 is TGTGCCTGGAAAGACAGGGCTGAAGCTTTCTTT. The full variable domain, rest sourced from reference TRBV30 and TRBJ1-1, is SQTIHQWPATLVQPVGSPLSLECTVEGTSNPNLYWYRQAAGRGLQLLFYSVGIGQISSEVPQNLSASRPQDRQFILSSKKLLLSDSGFYLCAWKDRAEAFFGQGTRLTVV.

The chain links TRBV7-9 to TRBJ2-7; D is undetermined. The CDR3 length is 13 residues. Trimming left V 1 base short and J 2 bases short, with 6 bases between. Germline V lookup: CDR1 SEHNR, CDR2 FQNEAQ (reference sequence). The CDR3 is CASSLDRAYEQYF. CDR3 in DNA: TGTGCCAGCAGCTTAGACAGAGCCTACGAGCAGTACTTC.

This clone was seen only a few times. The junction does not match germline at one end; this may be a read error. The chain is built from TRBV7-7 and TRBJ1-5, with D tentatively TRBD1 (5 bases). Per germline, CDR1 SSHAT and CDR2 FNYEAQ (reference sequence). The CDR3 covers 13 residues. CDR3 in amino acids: CASSPGRDQPQHF. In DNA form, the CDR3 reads TGTGCTAGCAGCCCGGGGAGGGACCAGCCCCAGCATTTT.

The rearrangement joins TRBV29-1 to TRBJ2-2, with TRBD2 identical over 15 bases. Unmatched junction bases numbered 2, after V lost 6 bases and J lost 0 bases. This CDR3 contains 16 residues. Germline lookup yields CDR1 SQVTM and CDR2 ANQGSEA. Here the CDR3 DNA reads TGCAGCGTCGGACTAGCGGGAGGGCCGAACACCGGGGAGCTGTTTTTT. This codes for CSVGLAGGPNTGELFF.

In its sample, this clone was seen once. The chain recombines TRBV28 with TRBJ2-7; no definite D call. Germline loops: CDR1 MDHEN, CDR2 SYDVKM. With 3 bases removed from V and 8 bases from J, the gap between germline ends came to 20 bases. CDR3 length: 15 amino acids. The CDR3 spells CASSFLPGPKKKQYF. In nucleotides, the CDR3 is TGTGCCAGCAGTTTCCTTCCCGGACCCAAGAAGAAGCAGTACTTC.

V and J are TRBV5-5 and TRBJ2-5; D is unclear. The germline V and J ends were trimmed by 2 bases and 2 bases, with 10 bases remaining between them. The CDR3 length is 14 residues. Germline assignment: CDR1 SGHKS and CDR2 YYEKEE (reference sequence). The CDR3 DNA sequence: TGTGCCAGCAGCTTTCTACGGGCGCAAGAGACCCAGTACTTC. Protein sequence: CASSFLRAQETQYF.

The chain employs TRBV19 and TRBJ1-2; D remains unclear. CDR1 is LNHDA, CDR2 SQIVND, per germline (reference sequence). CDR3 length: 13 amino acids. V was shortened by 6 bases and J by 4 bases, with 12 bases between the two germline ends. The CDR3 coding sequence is TGTGCCAGTAGGCCGAGACCAAGCTATGGCTACACCTTC. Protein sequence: CASRPRPSYGYTF. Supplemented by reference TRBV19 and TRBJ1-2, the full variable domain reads DGGITQSPKYLFRKEGQNVTLSCEQNLNHDAMYWYRQDPGQGLRLIYYSQIVNDFQKGDIAEGYSVSREKKESFPLTVTSAQKNPTAFYLCASRPRPSYGYTFGSGTRLTVV.

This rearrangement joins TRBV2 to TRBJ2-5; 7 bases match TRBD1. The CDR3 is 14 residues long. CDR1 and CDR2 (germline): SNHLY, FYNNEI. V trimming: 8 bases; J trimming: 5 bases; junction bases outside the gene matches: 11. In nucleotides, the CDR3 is TGTGCCAGCCTCTCTACAGGGGCTGTGGAGACCCAGTACTTC. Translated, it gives CASLSTGAVETQYF.

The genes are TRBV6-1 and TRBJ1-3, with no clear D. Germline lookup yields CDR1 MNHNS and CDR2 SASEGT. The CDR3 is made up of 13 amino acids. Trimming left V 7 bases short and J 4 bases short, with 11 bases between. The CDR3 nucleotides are TGTGCCAGCACTGAGACGGAAGGAAACACCATATATTTT. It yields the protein CASTETEGNTIYF.

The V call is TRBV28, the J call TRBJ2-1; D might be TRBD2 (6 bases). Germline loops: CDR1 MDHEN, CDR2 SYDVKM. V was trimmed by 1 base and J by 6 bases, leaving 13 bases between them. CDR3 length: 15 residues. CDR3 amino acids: CASSLLGGTGNEQFF. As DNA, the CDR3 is TGTGCCAGCAGTTTATTAGGAGGGACGGGCAATGAGCAGTTCTTC.

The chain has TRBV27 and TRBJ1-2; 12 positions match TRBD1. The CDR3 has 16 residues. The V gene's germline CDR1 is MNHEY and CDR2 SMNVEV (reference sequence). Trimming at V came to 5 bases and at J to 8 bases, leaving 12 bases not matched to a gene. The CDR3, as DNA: TGTGCCAGCAGTCGAAGACCGGGACAGGGGGCAGGAGGCTACACCTTC. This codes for CASSRRPGQGAGGYTF.

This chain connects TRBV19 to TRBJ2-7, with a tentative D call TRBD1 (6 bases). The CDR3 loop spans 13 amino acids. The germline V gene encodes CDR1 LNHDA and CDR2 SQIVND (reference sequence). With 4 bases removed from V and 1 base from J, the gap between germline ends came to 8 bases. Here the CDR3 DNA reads TGTGCCAGTAGTAAAGGACAGTCCTACGAGCAGTACTTC. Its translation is CASSKGQSYEQYF.

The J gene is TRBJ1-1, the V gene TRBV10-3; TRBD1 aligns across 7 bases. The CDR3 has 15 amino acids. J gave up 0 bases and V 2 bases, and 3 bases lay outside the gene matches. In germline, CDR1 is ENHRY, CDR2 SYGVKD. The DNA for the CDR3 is TGTGCCATCAGTGAGACGGGACAGATGAACACTGAAGCTTTCTTT. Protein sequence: CAISETGQMNTEAFF.

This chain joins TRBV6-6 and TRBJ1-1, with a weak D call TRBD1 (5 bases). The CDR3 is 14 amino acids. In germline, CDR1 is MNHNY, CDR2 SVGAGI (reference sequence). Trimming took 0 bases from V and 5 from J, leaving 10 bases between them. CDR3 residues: CASSYSGVVTEAFF. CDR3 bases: TGTGCCAGCAGTTACTCAGGGGTGGTGACTGAAGCTTTCTTT.

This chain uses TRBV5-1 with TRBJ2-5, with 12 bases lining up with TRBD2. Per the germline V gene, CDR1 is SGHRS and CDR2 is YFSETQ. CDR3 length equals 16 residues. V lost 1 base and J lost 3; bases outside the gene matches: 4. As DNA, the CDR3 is TGCGCCAGCAGCTTGCAGCCTAGCGGGGGGGAAGAGACCCAGTACTTC. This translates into CASSLQPSGGEETQYF.

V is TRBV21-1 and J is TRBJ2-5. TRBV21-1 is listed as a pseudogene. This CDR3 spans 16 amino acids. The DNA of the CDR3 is TGTGCCAGCAGCATACTTCGGACGGAGTACCAAGAGACCCAGTACTTC. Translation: CASSILRTEYQETQYF.

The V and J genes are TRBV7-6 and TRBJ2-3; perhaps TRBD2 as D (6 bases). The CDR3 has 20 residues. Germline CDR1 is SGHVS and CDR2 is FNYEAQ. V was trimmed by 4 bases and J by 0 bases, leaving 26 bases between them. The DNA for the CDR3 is TGTGCCAGCAGCTCCTCCCCAGCGGGCGTCCAATATTCTAGCACAGATACGCAGTATTTT. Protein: CASSSSPAGVQYSSTDTQYF.

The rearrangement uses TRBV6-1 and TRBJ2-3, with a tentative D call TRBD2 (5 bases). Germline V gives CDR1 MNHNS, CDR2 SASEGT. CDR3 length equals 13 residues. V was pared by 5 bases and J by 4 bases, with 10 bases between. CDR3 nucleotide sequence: TGTGCCAGCAGTAGCGCTAGCCCAGATACGCAGTATTTT. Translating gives CASSSASPDTQYF.

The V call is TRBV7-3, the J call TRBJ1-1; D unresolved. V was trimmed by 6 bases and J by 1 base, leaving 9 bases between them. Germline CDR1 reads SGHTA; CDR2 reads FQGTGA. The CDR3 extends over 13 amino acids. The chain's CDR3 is CASSGPGNTEAFF. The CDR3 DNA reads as TGTGCCAGCAGTGGGCCCGGGAACACTGAAGCTTTCTTT.

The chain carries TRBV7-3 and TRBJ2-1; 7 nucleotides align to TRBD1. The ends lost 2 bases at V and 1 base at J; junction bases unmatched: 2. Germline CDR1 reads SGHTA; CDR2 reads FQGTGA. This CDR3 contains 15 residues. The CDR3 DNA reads TGTGCCAGCAGCTTAGACAGGGTATCCTACAATGAGCAGTTCTTC. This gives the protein CASSLDRVSYNEQFF.

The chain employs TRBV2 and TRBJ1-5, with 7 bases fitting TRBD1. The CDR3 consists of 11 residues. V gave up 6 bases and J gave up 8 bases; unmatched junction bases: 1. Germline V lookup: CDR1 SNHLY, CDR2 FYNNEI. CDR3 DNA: TGTGCCAGCAGGCAGGGGGAGCCCCAGCATTTT. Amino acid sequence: CASRQGEPQHF.

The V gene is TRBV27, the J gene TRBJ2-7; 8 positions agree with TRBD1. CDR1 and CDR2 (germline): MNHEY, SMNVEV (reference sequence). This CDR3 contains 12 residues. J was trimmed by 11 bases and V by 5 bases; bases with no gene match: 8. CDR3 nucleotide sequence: TGTGCCAGCAGTCCACAGGGACAGGTAAAGTACTTC. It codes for CASSPQGQVKYF.

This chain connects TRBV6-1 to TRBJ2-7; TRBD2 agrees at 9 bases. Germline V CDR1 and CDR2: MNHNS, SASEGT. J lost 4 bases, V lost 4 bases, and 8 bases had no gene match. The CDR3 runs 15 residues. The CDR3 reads CASSVERGVLYEQYF. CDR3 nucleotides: TGTGCCAGCAGTGTTGAGCGGGGGGTATTGTACGAGCAGTACTTC.

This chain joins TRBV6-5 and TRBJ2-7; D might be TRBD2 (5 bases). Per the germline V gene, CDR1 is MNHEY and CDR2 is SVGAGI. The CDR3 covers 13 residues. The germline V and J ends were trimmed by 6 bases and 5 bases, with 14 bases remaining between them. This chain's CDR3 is CASRVASGHEQYF. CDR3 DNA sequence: TGTGCCAGCAGGGTAGCGTCCGGGCACGAGCAGTACTTC.

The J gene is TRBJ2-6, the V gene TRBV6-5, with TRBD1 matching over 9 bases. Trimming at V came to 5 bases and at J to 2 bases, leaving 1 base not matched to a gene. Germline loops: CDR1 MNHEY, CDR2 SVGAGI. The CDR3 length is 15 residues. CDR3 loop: CASSTGGAGANVLTF. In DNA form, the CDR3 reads TGTGCCAGCAGTACAGGGGGCGCTGGGGCCAACGTCCTGACTTTC.

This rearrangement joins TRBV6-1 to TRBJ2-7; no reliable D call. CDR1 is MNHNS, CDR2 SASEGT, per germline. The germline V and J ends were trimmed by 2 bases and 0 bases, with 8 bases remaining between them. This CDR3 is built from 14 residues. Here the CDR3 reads CASSELNGSYEQYF. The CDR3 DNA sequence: TGTGCCAGCAGTGAACTCAACGGCTCCTACGAGCAGTACTTC.